The 8 T cell receptor beta chains below were found in one sample sequenced in a study of lymphopenia after photon versus proton radiotherapy. The repertoire was sequenced with immunoSEQ multiplex PCR; TCRdb's copy has only in-frame clones and lacks some. Here the sample spans about 26,000 clones, around 83% being singletons. Sequenced material: peripheral blood, taken from a patient treated with photon-based radiotherapy. These receptors all come from a woman in her fifties or sixties with pancreatic cancer.

The J gene is TRBJ1-1, the V gene TRBV28; the D is unclear. There are 14 residues in the CDR3. The V gene lost 11 bases and the J gene lost 1 base, with 17 bases spanning the gap. Germline V CDR1 and CDR2: MDHEN, SYDVKM. The DNA for the CDR3 is TGTGCCCTAAGGGCCCTAAGAAAGAACACTGAAGCTTTCTTT. The encoded protein is CALRALRKNTEAFF.

This rearrangement joins TRBV19 to TRBJ2-4, with D perhaps matching TRBD2 (6 bases). There are 15 residues in the CDR3. Germline lookup yields CDR1 LNHDA and CDR2 SQIVND (reference sequence). V dropped 1 base and J dropped 7 bases, with 14 bases sitting between them. CDR3 DNA sequence: TGTGCCAGTAGTATAGGGGGGGAGCGGAGGAACATTCAGTACTTC. Amino acids: CASSIGGERRNIQYF.

The chain links TRBV25-1 to TRBJ2-3; possible D gene TRBD2, 6 bases. The CDR3 totals 13 residues. V gave up 3 bases and J gave up 4 bases, with 8 bases separating them. Per the germline V gene, CDR1 is MGHDK and CDR2 is SYGVNS. The CDR3 reads CASSERDSDTQYF. The DNA of the CDR3 is TGTGCCAGCAGTGAGCGGGACTCAGATACGCAGTATTTT.

This chain uses TRBV7-9 with TRBJ2-7, with 7 bases aligning to TRBD2. J gave up 2 bases and V 5 bases, and 3 bases lay outside the gene matches. The CDR3 totals 13 residues. Germline V CDR1 and CDR2: SEHNR, FQNEAQ (reference sequence). CDR3 in DNA: TGTGCCAGCAGCGCTAGCGGAACCTACGAGCAGTACTTC. Residues: CASSASGTYEQYF.

CDR3 sequence reads: CATSRDGLDNSPLHF. The CDR3 DNA sequence: TGTGCCACCAGCAGAGACGGGTTAGATAATTCACCCCTCCACTTT. The gene calls are TRBV15 and TRBJ1-6; unclear D gene. Looked up from germline, CDR1 is LNHNV and CDR2 is YYDKDF (reference sequence). The CDR3 is 15 residues long. V was cut by 0 bases and J by 5 bases, with 8 bases left in between.

J is TRBJ2-2 and V is TRBV27; no clear D. Germline V gives CDR1 MNHEY, CDR2 SMNVEV (reference sequence). CDR3 length: 15 amino acids. The V gene lost 3 bases and the J gene lost 4 bases, with 12 bases spanning the gap. The DNA for the CDR3 is TGTGCCAGCAGTTTGAGTAGGGTGGGCACCGGGGAGCTGTTTTTT. Amino acid sequence: CASSLSRVGTGELFF.

This chain links TRBV27 with TRBJ1-5, with 7 bases matching TRBD1. The ends lost 6 bases at V and 0 bases at J; junction bases unmatched: 5. Germline V gives CDR1 MNHEY, CDR2 SMNVEV (reference sequence). CDR3 length: 15 amino acids. DNA of the CDR3: TGTGCCAGCAGAAGACAGGGATATAGCAATCAGCCCCAGCATTTT. Its protein is CASRRQGYSNQPQHF.

This chain joins TRBV6-1 and TRBJ1-1, with 9 nucleotides matching TRBD1. Losses at the gene ends were 5 bases for V and 6 bases for J; bases not matched to a gene: 7. This CDR3 spans 14 amino acids. Germline V gene sequence: CDR1 MNHNS, CDR2 SASEGT. CDR3: CASSQTGGKAEAFF. CDR3 coding DNA: TGTGCCAGCAGTCAGACAGGGGGGAAGGCTGAAGCTTTCTTT.